This T cell receptor (beta chain) derives from a study of T-cell memory formation after mild COVID-19. Study-level points and caveats: Some SARS-CoV-2-responding clones were already detected in memory before infection. Researchers could not confirm that second-wave clones peaking on day 37 targeted SARS-CoV-2.

V was shortened by 3 bases and J by 3 bases, with 19 bases between the two germline ends. Per the germline V gene, CDR1 is SGHRS and CDR2 is YFSETQ. This CDR3 spans 16 amino acids. TCRdb recomputed calls from the 5' RACE reads with MiXCR, one row per CDR3 protein. This table has hundreds of thousands of distinct CDR3 sequences, 15% to 20% appearing once. This clonotype was counted many times. The target antigen is unknown. The specimen was PBMCs or a T cell subset sorted from them (not recorded which). This receptor was obtained from a man younger than 30 who had mild COVID-19 (a few samples of this study predate the infection). Cell type and time point are not known. The chain is built from TRBV5-1 and TRBJ2-7; D is possibly TRBD1 or TRBD2 (5 bases each). The CDR3 DNA reads as TGCGCCAGCAGCTGGACTGACAGCGCACCTTTCTACGAGCAGTACTTC. Its protein product is CASSWTDSAPFYEQYF.